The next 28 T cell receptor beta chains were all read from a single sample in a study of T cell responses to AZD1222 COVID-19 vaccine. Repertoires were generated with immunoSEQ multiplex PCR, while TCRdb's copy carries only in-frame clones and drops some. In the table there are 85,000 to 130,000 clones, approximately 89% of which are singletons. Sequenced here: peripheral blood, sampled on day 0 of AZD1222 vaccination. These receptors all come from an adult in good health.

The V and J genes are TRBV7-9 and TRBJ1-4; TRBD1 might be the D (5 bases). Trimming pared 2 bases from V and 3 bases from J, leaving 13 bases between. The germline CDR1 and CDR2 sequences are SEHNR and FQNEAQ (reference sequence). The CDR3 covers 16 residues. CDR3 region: CASSLPIGTANEKLFF. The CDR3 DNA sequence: TGTGCCAGCAGCTTACCCATCGGGACGGCTAATGAAAAACTGTTTTTT.

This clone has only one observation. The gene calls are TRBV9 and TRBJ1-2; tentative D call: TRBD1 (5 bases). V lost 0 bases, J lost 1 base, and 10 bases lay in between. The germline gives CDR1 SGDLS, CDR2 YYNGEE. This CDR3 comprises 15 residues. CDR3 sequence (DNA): TGTGCCAGCAGCGTAGGTTCAGGGAATAACTATGGCTACACCTTC. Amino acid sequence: CASSVGSGNNYGYTF.

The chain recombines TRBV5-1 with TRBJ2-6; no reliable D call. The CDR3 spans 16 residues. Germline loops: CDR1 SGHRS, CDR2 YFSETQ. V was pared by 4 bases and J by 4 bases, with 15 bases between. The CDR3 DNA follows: TGCGCCAGCAGCCTGGTCACAGCTTCGGGGGCCAACGTCCTGACTTTC. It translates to CASSLVTASGANVLTF.

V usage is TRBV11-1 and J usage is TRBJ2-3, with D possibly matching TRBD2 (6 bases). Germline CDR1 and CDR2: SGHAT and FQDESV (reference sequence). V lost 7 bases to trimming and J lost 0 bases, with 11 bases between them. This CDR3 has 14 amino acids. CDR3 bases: TGTGCCAGCACCCTGGGGGGTAGCACAGATACGCAGTATTTT. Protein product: CASTLGGSTDTQYF.

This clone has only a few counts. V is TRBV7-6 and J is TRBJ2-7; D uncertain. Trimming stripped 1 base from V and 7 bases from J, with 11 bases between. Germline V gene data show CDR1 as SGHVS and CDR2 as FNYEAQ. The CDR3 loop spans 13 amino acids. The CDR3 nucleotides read TGTGCCAGCAGCTTAGGGGCCCCGGAAGAGCAGTACTTC. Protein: CASSLGAPEEQYF.

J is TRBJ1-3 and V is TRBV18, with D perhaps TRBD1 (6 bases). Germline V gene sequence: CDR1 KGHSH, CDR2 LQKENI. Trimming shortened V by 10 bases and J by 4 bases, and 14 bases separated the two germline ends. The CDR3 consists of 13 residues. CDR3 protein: CATSTGPGNTIYF. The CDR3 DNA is TGTGCCACCAGCACAGGGCCGGGAAACACCATATATTTT.

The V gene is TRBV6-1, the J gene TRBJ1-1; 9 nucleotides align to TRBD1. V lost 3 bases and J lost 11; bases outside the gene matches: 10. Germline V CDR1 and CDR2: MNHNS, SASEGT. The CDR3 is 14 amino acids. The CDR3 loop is CASSDTGGLISAFF. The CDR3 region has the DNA TGTGCCAGCAGTGACACAGGGGGCCTGATTTCGGCTTTCTTT.

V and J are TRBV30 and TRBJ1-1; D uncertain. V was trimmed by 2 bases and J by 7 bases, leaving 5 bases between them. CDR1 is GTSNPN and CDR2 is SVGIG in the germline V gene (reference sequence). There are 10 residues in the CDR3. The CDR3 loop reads CAWSRLEAFF. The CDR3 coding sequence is TGTGCCTGGAGTCGACTTGAAGCTTTCTTT.

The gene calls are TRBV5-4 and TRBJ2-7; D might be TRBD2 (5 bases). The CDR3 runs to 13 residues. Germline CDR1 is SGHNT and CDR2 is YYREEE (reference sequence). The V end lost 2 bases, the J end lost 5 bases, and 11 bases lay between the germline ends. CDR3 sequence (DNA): TGTGCCAGCAGCTTAGTGGGAGTTAACGAGCAGTACTTC. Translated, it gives CASSLVGVNEQYF.

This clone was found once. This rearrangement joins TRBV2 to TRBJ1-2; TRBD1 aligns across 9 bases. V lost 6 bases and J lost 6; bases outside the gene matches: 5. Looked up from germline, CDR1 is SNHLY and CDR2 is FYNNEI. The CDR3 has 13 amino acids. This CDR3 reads CASRQGTGNGYTF. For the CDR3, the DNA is TGTGCCAGCAGACAAGGGACAGGGAATGGCTACACCTTC.

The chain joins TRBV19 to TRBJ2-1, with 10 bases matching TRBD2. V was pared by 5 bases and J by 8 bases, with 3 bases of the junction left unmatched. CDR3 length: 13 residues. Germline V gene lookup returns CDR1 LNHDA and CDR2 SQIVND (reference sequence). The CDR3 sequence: CASSLGTSDEQFF. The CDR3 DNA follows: TGTGCCAGTAGTCTGGGGACTAGCGATGAGCAGTTCTTC.

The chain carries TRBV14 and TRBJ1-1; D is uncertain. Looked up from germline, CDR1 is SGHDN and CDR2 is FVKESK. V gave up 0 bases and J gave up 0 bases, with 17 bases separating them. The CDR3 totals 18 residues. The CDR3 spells CASSQDQGPSFMNTEAFF. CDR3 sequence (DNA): TGTGCCAGCAGCCAAGATCAAGGGCCGTCCTTTATGAACACTGAAGCTTTCTTT.

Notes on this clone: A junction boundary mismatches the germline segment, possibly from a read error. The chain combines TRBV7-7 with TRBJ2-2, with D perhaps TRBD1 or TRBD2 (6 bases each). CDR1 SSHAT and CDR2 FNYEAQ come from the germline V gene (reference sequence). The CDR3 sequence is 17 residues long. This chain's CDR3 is CASSLNPPGANTGELFF. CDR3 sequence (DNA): TGTGCTAGCAGCTTAAATCCCCCGGGGGCCAACACCGGGGAGCTGTTTTTT.

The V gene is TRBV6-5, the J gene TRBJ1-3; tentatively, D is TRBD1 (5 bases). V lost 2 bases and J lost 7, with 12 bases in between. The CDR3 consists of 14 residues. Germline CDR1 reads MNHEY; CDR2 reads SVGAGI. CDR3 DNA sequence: TGTGCCAGCAGTTACAACAGGATCGGTAACACCATATATTTT. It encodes CASSYNRIGNTIYF.

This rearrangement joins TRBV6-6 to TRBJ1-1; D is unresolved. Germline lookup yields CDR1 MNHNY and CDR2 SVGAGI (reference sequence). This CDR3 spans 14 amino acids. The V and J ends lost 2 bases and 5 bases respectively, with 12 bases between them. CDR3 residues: CASSYVEGGTEAFF. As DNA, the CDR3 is TGTGCCAGCAGTTACGTAGAGGGAGGGACTGAAGCTTTCTTT.

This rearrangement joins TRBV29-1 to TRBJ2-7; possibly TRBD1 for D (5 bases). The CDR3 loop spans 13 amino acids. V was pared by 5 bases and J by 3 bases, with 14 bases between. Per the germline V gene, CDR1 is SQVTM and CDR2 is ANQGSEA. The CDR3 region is CSVRQGDSYEQYF. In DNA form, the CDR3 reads TGCAGCGTTCGTCAAGGGGATAGCTACGAGCAGTACTTC.

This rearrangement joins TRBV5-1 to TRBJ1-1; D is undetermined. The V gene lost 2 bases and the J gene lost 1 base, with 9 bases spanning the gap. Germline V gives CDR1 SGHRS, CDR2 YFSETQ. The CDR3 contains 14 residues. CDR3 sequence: CASSFSEKNTEAFF. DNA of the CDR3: TGCGCCAGCAGCTTTTCGGAGAAGAACACTGAAGCTTTCTTT.

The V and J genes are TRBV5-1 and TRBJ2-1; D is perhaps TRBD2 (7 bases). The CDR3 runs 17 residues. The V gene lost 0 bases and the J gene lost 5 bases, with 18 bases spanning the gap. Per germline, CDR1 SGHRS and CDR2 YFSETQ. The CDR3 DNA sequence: TGCGCCAGCAGCTTGGTGGTTCGGGGGGCGACGAACAATGAGCAGTTCTTC. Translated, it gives CASSLVVRGATNNEQFF.

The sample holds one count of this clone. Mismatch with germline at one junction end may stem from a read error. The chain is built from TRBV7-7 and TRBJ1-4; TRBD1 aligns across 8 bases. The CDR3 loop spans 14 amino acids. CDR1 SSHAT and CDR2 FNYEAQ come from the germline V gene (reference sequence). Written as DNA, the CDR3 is TGTGCTAGCAGCCCAGACAGGGGAAGTGAAAAACTGTTTTTT. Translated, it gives CASSPDRGSEKLFF.

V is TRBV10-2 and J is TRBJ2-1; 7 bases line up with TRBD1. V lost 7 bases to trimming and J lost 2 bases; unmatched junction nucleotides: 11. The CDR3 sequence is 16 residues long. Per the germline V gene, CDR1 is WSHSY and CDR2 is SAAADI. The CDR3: CASTPNRDRAYNEQFF. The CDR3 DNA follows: TGCGCCAGCACCCCAAATCGAGACAGGGCCTACAATGAGCAGTTCTTC.

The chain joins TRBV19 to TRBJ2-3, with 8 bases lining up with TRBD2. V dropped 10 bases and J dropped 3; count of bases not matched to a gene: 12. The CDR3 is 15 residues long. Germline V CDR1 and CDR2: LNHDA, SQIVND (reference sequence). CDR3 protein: CATQGTGGPTDTQYF. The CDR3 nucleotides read TGTGCCACCCAAGGTACGGGGGGGCCGACAGATACGCAGTATTTT.

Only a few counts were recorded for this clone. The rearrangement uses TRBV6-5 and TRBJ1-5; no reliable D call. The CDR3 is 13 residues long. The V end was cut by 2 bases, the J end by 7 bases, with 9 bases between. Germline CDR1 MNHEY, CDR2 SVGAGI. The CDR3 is CASSYGERQPQHF. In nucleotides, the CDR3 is TGTGCCAGCAGTTACGGAGAAAGACAGCCCCAGCATTTT.

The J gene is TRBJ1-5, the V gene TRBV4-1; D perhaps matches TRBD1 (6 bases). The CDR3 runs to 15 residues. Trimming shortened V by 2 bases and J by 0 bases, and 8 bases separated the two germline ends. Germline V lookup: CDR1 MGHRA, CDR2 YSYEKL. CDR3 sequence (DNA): TGCGCCAGCAGCCAACGGACAGCTAGCAATCAGCCCCAGCATTTT. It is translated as CASSQRTASNQPQHF.

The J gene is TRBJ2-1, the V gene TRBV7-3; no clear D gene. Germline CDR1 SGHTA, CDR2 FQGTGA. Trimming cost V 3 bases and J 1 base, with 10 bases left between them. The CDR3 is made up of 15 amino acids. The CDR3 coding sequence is TGTGCCAGCAGCTTGGACCTGGGGTCCTACAATGAGCAGTTCTTC. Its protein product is CASSLDLGSYNEQFF.

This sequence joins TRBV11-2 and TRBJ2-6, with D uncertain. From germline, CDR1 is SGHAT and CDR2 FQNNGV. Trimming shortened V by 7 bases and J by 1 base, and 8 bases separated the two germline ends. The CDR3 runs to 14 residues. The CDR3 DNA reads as TGTGCCAGCATCTGGGTGTCTGGGGCCAACGTCCTGACTTTC. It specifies CASIWVSGANVLTF.

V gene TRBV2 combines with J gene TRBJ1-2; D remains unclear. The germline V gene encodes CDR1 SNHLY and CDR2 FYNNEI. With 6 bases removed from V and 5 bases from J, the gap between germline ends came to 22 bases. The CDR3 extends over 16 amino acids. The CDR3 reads CASSPGLGVSDYGYTF. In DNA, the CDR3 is TGTGCCAGCAGCCCCGGGCTGGGAGTTTCGGATTATGGCTACACCTTC.

The CDR3 DNA is TGCGCCAGCAGCCAAGCCCCCAATACCGGGGAGCTGTTTTTT. Protein sequence: CASSQAPNTGELFF. V and J are TRBV4-1 and TRBJ2-2; D is ambiguous. The CDR3 contains 14 residues. CDR1 MGHRA and CDR2 YSYEKL come from the germline V gene. V lost 1 base and J lost 5, with 8 bases in between.

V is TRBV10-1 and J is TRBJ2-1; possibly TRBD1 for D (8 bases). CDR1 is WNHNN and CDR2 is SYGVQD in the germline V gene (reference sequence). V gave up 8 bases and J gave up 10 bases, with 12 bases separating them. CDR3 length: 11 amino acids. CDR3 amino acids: CASGQGGEQFF. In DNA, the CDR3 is TGCGCCAGCGGACAGGGAGGGGAGCAGTTCTTC.